One sample yielded the 23 T cell receptor beta chains listed below, sequenced in a study of Ad26.COV2.S vaccination and SARS-CoV-2 variants. The protocol was immunoSEQ multiplex PCR, while the TCRdb copy is restricted to in-frame clones and leaves out a portion. This table has roughly 140,000 clones, roughly 88% appearing once. The sample was peripheral blood, taken after recovery from COVID-19. The receptors come from a human donor who had recovered from COVID-19.

The V gene is TRBV28, the J gene TRBJ1-2, with D perhaps matching TRBD1 (5 bases). The V gene lost 3 bases and the J gene lost 3 bases, with 11 bases spanning the gap. In germline, CDR1 is MDHEN, CDR2 SYDVKM. This CDR3 spans 14 amino acids. The CDR3 sequence is CASSLAGRDYGYTF. CDR3 nucleotide sequence: TGTGCCAGCAGTTTGGCGGGGCGTGACTATGGCTACACCTTC.

The chain uses TRBV29-1 and TRBJ1-2, with D possibly matching TRBD1 (5 bases). The germline V gene encodes CDR1 SQVTM and CDR2 ANQGSEA. The ends were cut back, 4 bases at V and 6 bases at J, with 27 bases in the middle. The CDR3 covers 17 residues. The CDR3 sequence: CSVGAYHTGFGGDGYTF. DNA for the CDR3: TGCAGCGTTGGGGCGTACCATACAGGTTTTGGGGGGGATGGCTACACCTTC. The whole variable domain, remainder taken from reference TRBV29-1 and TRBJ1-2, is SAVISQKPSRDICQRGTSLTIQCQVDSQVTMMFWYRQQPGQSLTLIATANQGSEATYESGFVIDKFPISRPNLTFSTLTVSNMSPEDSSIYLCSVGAYHTGFGGDGYTFGSGTRLTVV.

The CDR3 spells CASSQDYVGTPKNTEAFF. CDR3 sequence (DNA): TGCGCCAGCAGCCAAGATTACGTTGGGACACCCAAGAACACTGAAGCTTTCTTT. The chain combines TRBV4-3 with TRBJ1-1, with a possible D match to TRBD1 (6 bases). This CDR3 spans 18 amino acids. CDR1 LGHNA and CDR2 YSLEER come from the germline V gene. The V end lost 0 bases, the J end lost 1 base, and 18 bases lay between the germline ends.

The chain uses TRBV18 and TRBJ2-5, with D maybe TRBD2 (6 bases). The CDR3 runs 13 residues. Germline-derived CDR1 and CDR2 are KGHSH and LQKENI. Trimming left V 5 bases short and J 3 bases short, with 10 bases between. As DNA, the CDR3 is TGTGCCAGCTCAGCGGGGTTAAAAGAGACCCAGTACTTC. Protein: CASSAGLKETQYF.

The chain links TRBV4-3 to TRBJ1-4; 8 bases agree with TRBD1. The CDR3 is made up of 16 amino acids. Looked up from germline, CDR1 is LGHNA and CDR2 is YSLEER. The trim removed 0 bases at V and 3 bases at J, leaving 3 bases unmatched. The CDR3: CASSQESTGANEKLFF. The CDR3 nucleotides read TGCGCCAGCAGCCAAGAGTCGACAGGGGCTAATGAAAAACTGTTTTTT.

The rearrangement joins TRBV28 to TRBJ1-2; D ambiguous. Trimming cost V 5 bases and J 8 bases, with 12 bases left between them. There are 12 residues in the CDR3. In germline, CDR1 is MDHEN, CDR2 SYDVKM. CDR3 sequence: CASSNVLRGYTF. The CDR3 coding sequence is TGTGCCAGCAGTAACGTACTCAGGGGCTACACCTTC.

In this sample, this clone turned up a few times. The chain joins TRBV5-1 to TRBJ1-6, with D uncertain. CDR3 length: 12 residues. V was trimmed by 1 base and J by 8 bases, leaving 4 bases between them. Germline assignment: CDR1 SGHRS and CDR2 YFSETQ. As DNA, the CDR3 is TGCGCCAGCAGCTTGACCGATTCACCCCTCCACTTT. Translated: CASSLTDSPLHF.

The chain couples TRBV19 to TRBJ1-1, with D possibly TRBD1 on 5 matching bases. Per germline, CDR1 LNHDA and CDR2 SQIVND (reference sequence). The ends were cut back, 7 bases at V and 4 bases at J, with 7 bases in the middle. The CDR3 loop spans 11 amino acids. The CDR3: CASKGFTEAFF. In nucleotides, the CDR3 is TGTGCCAGTAAGGGGTTCACTGAAGCTTTCTTT.

The chain links TRBV15 to TRBJ2-1; unclear D gene. V was trimmed by 0 bases and J by 4 bases, leaving 7 bases between them. The CDR3 covers 14 residues. The germline gives CDR1 LNHNV, CDR2 YYDKDF (reference sequence). CDR3 residues: CATSRDREYNEQFF. The CDR3 DNA reads TGTGCCACCAGCAGAGATCGAGAGTACAATGAGCAGTTCTTC.

This clone was observed many times. This chain joins TRBV10-3 and TRBJ2-7, with TRBD1 matching over 10 bases. The J segment lost 4 bases and the V segment lost 3 bases, leaving 12 bases of the junction unmatched. Germline lookup yields CDR1 ENHRY and CDR2 SYGVKD. CDR3 size: 17 residues. CDR3 bases: TGTGCCATCAGTGATGGGGACAGGGGCTTCAATCGGTACGAGCAGTACTTC. Translated: CAISDGDRGFNRYEQYF.

The rearrangement uses TRBV28 and TRBJ2-7; 8 nucleotides agree with TRBD1. The CDR3 has 16 residues. J gave up 1 base and V 5 bases, and 10 bases lay outside the gene matches. Germline CDR1 and CDR2: MDHEN and SYDVKM. The CDR3 region has the DNA TGTGCCAGCAGTCCCCTATGGACAGGGAATTCCTACGAGCAGTACTTC. Its translation: CASSPLWTGNSYEQYF.

This clone was recorded only once. The CDR3 nucleotides read TGCAGTGCTAGTCAAACAGAAGAGCCGAAAAACATTCAGTACTTC. It codes for CSASQTEEPKNIQYF. The chain couples TRBV20-1 to TRBJ2-4; D uncertain. The CDR3 extends over 15 amino acids. Germline loops: CDR1 DFQATT, CDR2 SNEGSKA (reference sequence). Trimming shortened V by 3 bases and J by 4 bases, and 16 bases separated the two germline ends.

This rearrangement joins TRBV5-1 to TRBJ2-1, with 7 bases aligning to TRBD1. The CDR3 contains 14 residues. V dropped 2 bases and J dropped 5; count of bases not matched to a gene: 4. From germline, CDR1 is SGHRS and CDR2 YFSETQ. Here the CDR3 reads CASSLVTGDNEQFF. DNA of the CDR3: TGCGCCAGCAGCTTAGTAACAGGGGACAATGAGCAGTTCTTC.

The V gene is TRBV7-8, the J gene TRBJ2-5; no clear D gene. Looked up from germline, CDR1 is SGHVS and CDR2 is FQNEAQ. With 1 base removed from V and 2 bases from J, the gap between germline ends came to 8 bases. The CDR3 is made up of 14 amino acids. The CDR3 reads CASSLGRLQETQYF. As DNA, the CDR3 is TGTGCCAGCAGCTTAGGTCGGTTACAAGAGACCCAGTACTTC.

This chain joins TRBV9 and TRBJ2-6; D is uncertain. The CDR3 loop spans 14 amino acids. V was trimmed by 4 bases and J by 2 bases, leaving 7 bases between them. CDR1 and CDR2 (germline): SGDLS, YYNGEE. The CDR3 loop reads CASSSRAGANVLTF. CDR3 bases: TGTGCCAGCAGCTCCCGGGCTGGGGCCAACGTCCTGACTTTC.

This clone was seen more than once but under ten times. The chain recombines TRBV7-2 with TRBJ2-7; the D gene is possibly TRBD1 (6 bases). Looked up from germline, CDR1 is SGHTA and CDR2 is FQGNSA. Trimming cost V 4 bases and J 3 bases, with 16 bases left between them. CDR3 length: 15 amino acids. CDR3 protein: CASSSSPRGHYEQYF. The CDR3 nucleotides read TGTGCCAGCAGCTCATCTCCCAGGGGACACTACGAGCAGTACTTC.

V gene TRBV25-1 combines with J gene TRBJ2-6; 8 bases line up with TRBD1. From germline, CDR1 is MGHDK and CDR2 SYGVNS. V was clipped by 3 bases and J by 0 bases; unmatched bases: 7. The CDR3 totals 18 residues. The CDR3 nucleotides read TGTGCCAGCAGTGACGACAGGGGAGGACACTCTGGGGCCAACGTCCTGACTTTC. Its translation: CASSDDRGGHSGANVLTF.

The chain joins TRBV30 to TRBJ2-5, with 7 nucleotides matching TRBD1. J was trimmed by 2 bases and V by 4 bases; bases with no gene match: 7. CDR1 is GTSNPN, CDR2 SVGIG, per germline (reference sequence). This CDR3 spans 14 amino acids. The CDR3 is CAWNKPGQQETQYF. CDR3 in DNA: TGTGCCTGGAACAAACCGGGACAGCAAGAGACCCAGTACTTC.

The chain has TRBV10-2 and TRBJ2-3; 9 nucleotides match TRBD2. The CDR3 is made up of 16 amino acids. The germline gives CDR1 WSHSY, CDR2 SAAADI. V gave up 0 bases and J gave up 2 bases; unmatched junction bases: 3. Written as DNA, the CDR3 is TGCGCCAGCAGTGAGTCTGGCGGGGGGGTCACAGATACGCAGTATTTT. Translated: CASSESGGGVTDTQYF.

The V and J genes are TRBV5-4 and TRBJ2-1, with 9 bases aligning to TRBD1. This CDR3 is 15 amino acids long. The V gene end was trimmed by 2 bases and the J gene end by 6 bases; junction bases not matched to a gene: 6. CDR1 and CDR2 from the germline V gene are SGHNT and YYREEE (reference sequence). The CDR3 sequence: CASSFPGQGSNEQFF. The DNA of the CDR3 is TGTGCCAGCAGCTTTCCGGGACAGGGATCCAATGAGCAGTTCTTC.

This clone is a singleton in its sample. The rearrangement joins TRBV6-5 to TRBJ1-5; TRBD1 aligns across 8 bases. The CDR3 contains 15 residues. Germline CDR1 reads MNHEY; CDR2 reads SVGAGI. Trimming took 9 bases from V and 3 from J; bases not matched to a gene: 10. For the CDR3, the DNA is TGTGCCAGTGATCCCCGGGACAGGAACAATCAGCCCCAGCATTTT. This encodes CASDPRDRNNQPQHF.

J is TRBJ2-7 and V is TRBV24-1; 11 bases align to TRBD2. The CDR3 sequence is 14 residues long. Germline V gives CDR1 KGHDR, CDR2 SFDVKD. The V gene end was trimmed by 2 bases and the J gene end by 5 bases; junction bases not matched to a gene: 1. The chain's CDR3 is CATSDSGLADEQYF. For the CDR3, the DNA is TGTGCCACCAGTGATTCGGGACTAGCGGACGAGCAGTACTTC.

The chain joins TRBV27 to TRBJ1-2; D unclear. Germline V CDR1 and CDR2: MNHEY, SMNVEV (reference sequence). Trimming stripped 8 bases from V and 5 bases from J, with 15 bases between. The CDR3 has 13 amino acids. DNA for the CDR3: TGTGCCAGCGCACCTGCGGACGGATATGGCTACACCTTC. The encoded protein is CASAPADGYGYTF.